This TCR beta chain was observed in a study of spatial heterogeneity in lung cancer. Turning to the study itself: Donors were around 70 untreated early-stage non-small cell lung cancer patients. Sequencing was performed on follow-up PBMC samples when available, collected at a median of roughly 24 months after resection. Study results and limitations: Blood contained ubiquitous expanded tumor TCRs more at resection than at follow-up.

Each TCR cDNA molecule carried a unique molecular identifier. Each CDR3 protein gets one entry after TCRdb re-called the 5' RACE reads with MiXCR. The data contain around 110,000 distinct CDR3 sequences, 12% of them singletons. Time point indicated: blood at routine non-recurrence follow-up after resection. Whole RNA, isolated from tumor, nontumor lung or frozen PBMC, was sequenced without prior sorting. About this clonotype itself: Its matching antigen is unknown.

Sequences were derived from PBMCs, sampled at follow-up. The source is a male donor with early-stage non-small cell lung cancer.

This chain's CDR3 is CATSDTDRDPQETQYF. The CDR3 nucleotides read TGTGCCACCAGTGACACGGACAGGGACCCACAAGAGACCCAGTACTTC. The genes are TRBV24-1 and TRBJ2-5; 8 nucleotides agree with TRBD1. Germline V CDR1 and CDR2: KGHDR, SFDVKD. The trim removed 4 bases at V and 2 bases at J, leaving 8 bases unmatched. This CDR3 contains 16 residues.